This T cell receptor (beta chain) was recorded in a study of blood T cell repertoires in COVID-19. Background on the study: COVID-19 samples collected from the United States, Italy and Spain covered acute and convalescent phases. PBMCs, B-cell-depleted T cells, or T cells provided the cDNA or gDNA that made up the material.

As processed by the authors: The assay estimated nucleated cells by amplifying reference gene primers. Data came from immunoSEQ multiplex PCR; TCRdb stores just in-frame clones and leaves some out. Clonal size and the V and J genes are those of that table, whereas D and trimming came from the DNA. The sample has 120,000 or so clones, more than 70% seen once. V shed 0 bases and J shed 9 bases, with 8 bases lying between them. This CDR3 spans 12 amino acids. Germline lookup yields CDR1 MNHEY and CDR2 SVGAGI. This chain joins TRBV6-5 and TRBJ2-5; perhaps TRBD1 as D (5 bases). Sample: peripheral blood. The sequence derives from a human donor in a cohort sampled during active COVID-19. The CDR3 coding sequence is TGTGCCAGCAGTTACTCGGGCAGGGCCCAGTACTTC. Translated: CASSYSGRAQYF.